This T cell receptor (beta chain) was observed in a study of blood T cell repertoires in COVID-19. Some clones are missing from TCRdb's copy, which holds only in-frame ones; the method was immunoSEQ multiplex PCR. The profile shows roughly 500,000 clones, roughly 88% of them singletons. V gave up 3 bases and J gave up 4 bases; unmatched junction bases: 4. CDR1 LGHDT and CDR2 YNNKEL come from the germline V gene (reference sequence). The length of the CDR3 is 14 residues. The chain combines TRBV3-1 (or the pseudogene TRBV3-2) with TRBJ2-5; 8 bases are a match to TRBD2. The sequencing input was peripheral blood. This clonotype was obtained from a human donor in a cohort sampled during active COVID-19. CDR3 protein: CASSHITSGETQYF. The CDR3 nucleotides read TGTGCCAGCAGCCATATCACTAGCGGAGAGACCCAGTACTTC.